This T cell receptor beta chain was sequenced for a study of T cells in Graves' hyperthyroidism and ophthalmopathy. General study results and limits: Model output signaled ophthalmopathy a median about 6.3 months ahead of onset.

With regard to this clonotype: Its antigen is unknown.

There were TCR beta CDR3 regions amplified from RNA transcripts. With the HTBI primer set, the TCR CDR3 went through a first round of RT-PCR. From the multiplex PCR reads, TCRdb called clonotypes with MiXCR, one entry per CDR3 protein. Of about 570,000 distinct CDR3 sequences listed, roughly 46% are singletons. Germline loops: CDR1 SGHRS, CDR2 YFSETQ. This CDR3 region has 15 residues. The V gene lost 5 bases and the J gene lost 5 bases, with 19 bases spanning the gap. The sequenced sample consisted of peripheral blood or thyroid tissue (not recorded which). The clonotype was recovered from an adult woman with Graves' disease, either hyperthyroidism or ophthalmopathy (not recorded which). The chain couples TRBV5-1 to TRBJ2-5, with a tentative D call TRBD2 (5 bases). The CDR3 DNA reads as TGCGCCAGCAGATACGGGGTCTATGTGATGGAGACCCAGTACTTC. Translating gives CASRYGVYVMETQYF.